This record covers a single TCR beta chain. The antigen remains undetermined. The sample is drawn from a study of shared clonotypes between healthy human individuals. Study-level points and caveats: Roughly 5% of naive CD4 clonotypes were common to a handful of donors. Rarefaction curves obtained for sorted subsets showed sequencing incomplete despite large depth.

CDR3 size: 17 residues. V was pared by 3 bases and J by 8 bases, with 9 bases of the junction left unmatched. Germline CDR1 KGHSH, CDR2 LQKENI. Measured with immunoSEQ multiplex PCR; TCRdb has only the in-frame clones, and not every one. The repertoire holds roughly 2,500,000 clones, 93% seen once, with roughly 0.39% in the top ten. Partitioning of CD4+ cells yielded a CD45RA+ naive subset and a CD45RA-negative memory subset. The specimen was naive CD4+ T cells from PBMCs. Documented subset: CD45RA+ positively selected. This chain connects TRBV18 to TRBJ2-1; 14 positions match TRBD2. The TCR was taken from a man between 18 and 29 years old in good health. Some clones in this sample may be carry-over from other donors' samples. The CDR3 protein is CASSPPLTSGRADEQFF. The CDR3 DNA reads TGTGCCAGCTCACCTCCATTGACTAGCGGGAGGGCCGATGAGCAGTTCTTC. The full variable domain, its missing parts supplied by reference TRBV18 and TRBJ2-1, is NAGVMQNPRHLVRRRGQEARLRCSPMKGHSHVYWYRQLPEEGLKFMVYLQKENIIDESGMPKERFSAEFPKEGPSILRIQQVVRGDSAAYFCASSPPLTSGRADEQFFGPGTRLTVL.